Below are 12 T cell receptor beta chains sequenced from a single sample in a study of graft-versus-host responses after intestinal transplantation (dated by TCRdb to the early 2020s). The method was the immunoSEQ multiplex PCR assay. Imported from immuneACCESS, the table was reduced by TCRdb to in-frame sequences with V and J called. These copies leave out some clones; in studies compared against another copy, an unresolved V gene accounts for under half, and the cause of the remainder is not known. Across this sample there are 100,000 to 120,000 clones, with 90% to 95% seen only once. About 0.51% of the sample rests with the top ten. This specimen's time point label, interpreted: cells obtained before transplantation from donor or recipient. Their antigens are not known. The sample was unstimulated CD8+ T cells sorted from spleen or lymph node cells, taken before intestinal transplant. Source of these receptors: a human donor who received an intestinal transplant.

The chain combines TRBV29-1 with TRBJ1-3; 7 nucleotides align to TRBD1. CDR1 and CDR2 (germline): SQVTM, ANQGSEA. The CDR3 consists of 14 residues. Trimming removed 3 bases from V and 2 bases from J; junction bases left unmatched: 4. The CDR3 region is CSVETGLAGNTIYF. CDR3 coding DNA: TGCAGCGTTGAGACAGGGCTGGCTGGAAACACCATATATTTT.

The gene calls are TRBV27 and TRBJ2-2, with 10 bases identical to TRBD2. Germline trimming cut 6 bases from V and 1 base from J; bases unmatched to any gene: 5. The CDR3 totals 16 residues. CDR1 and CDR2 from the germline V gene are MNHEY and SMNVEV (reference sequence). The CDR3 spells CASRQLAGGNTGELFF. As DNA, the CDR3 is TGTGCCAGCAGACAATTAGCGGGAGGGAACACCGGGGAGCTGTTTTTT.

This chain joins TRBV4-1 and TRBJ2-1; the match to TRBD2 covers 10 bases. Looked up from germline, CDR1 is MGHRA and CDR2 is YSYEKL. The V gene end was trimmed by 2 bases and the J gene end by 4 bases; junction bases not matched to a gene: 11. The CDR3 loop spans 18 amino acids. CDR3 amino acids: CASSQPTKSGREYNEQFF. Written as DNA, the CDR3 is TGCGCCAGCAGCCAACCTACGAAAAGCGGGAGGGAGTACAATGAGCAGTTCTTC.

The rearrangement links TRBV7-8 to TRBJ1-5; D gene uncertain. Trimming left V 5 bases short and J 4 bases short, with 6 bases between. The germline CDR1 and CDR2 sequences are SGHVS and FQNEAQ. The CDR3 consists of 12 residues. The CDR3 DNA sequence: TGTGCCAGCAGCGTCGGTAATCAGCCCCAGCATTTT. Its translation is CASSVGNQPQHF.

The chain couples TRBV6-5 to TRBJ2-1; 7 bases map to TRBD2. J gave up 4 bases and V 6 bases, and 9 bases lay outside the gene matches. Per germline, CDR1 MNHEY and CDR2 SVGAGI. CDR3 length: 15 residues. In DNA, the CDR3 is TGTGCCAGCAGATCTCGGGACTACCGTTACAATGAGCAGTTCTTC. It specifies CASRSRDYRYNEQFF.

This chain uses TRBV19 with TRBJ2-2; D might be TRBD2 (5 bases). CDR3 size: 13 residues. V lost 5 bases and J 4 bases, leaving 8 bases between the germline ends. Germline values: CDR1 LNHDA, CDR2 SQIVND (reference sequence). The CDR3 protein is CASSGGGTGELFF. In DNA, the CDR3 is TGTGCCAGTAGTGGAGGCGGCACCGGGGAGCTGTTTTTT.

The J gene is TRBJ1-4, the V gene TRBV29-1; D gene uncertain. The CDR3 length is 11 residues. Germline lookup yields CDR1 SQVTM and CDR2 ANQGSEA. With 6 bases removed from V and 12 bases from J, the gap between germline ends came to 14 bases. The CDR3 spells CSVLHDGELFF. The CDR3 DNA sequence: TGCAGCGTACTTCATGACGGAGAACTGTTTTTT. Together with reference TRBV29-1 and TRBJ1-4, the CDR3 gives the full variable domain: SAVISQKPSRDICQRGTSLTIQCQVDSQVTMMFWYRQQPGQSLTLIATANQGSEATYESGFVIDKFPISRPNLTFSTLTVSNMSPEDSSIYLCSVLHDGELFFGSGTQLSVL.

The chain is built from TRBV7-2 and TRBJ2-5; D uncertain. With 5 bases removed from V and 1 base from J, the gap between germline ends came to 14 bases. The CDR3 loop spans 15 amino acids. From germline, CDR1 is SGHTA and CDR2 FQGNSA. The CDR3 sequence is CASSDLVAVQETQYF. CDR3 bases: TGTGCCAGCAGCGACCTGGTTGCAGTCCAAGAGACCCAGTACTTC.

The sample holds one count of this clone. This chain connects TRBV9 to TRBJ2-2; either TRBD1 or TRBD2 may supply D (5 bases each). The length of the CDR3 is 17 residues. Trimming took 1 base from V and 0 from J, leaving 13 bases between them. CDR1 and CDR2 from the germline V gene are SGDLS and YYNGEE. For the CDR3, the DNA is TGTGCCAGCAGCGTATTCCGGGACGCTCCGAACACCGGGGAGCTGTTTTTT. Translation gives CASSVFRDAPNTGELFF.

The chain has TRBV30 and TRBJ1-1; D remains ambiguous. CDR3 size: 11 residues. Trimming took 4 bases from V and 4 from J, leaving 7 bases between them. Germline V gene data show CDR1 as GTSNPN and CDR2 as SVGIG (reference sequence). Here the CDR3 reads CAWKWGTEAFF. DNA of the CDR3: TGTGCCTGGAAATGGGGCACTGAAGCTTTCTTT.

For the CDR3, the DNA is TGTGCCAGCAGTTTATCCTCCCTTATGAACACTGAAGCTTTCTTT. Translation gives CASSLSSLMNTEAFF. The genes are TRBV27 and TRBJ1-1; D not resolved. Per the germline V gene, CDR1 is MNHEY and CDR2 is SMNVEV (reference sequence). The CDR3 runs 15 residues. The ends were cut back, 0 bases at V and 0 bases at J, with 8 bases in the middle.

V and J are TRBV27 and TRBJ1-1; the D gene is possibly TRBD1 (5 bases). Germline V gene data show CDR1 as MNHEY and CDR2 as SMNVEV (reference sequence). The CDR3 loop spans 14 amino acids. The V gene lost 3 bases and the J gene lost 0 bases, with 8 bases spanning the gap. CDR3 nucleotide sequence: TGTGCCAGCAGTTTTTCGGGGCTGAACACTGAAGCTTTCTTT. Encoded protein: CASSFSGLNTEAFF.